The 21 T cell receptor beta chains reported below all come from one sample, sequenced in a study of cytomegalovirus exposure and HLA in healthy donors. The study ran its PCR with 60 Vbeta and 13 Jbeta primers. Clones were read by immunoSEQ multiplex PCR, and TCRdb kept only the in-frame ones, dropping some. The sample includes over 75,000 clones, under 75% of them seen just once. The sequencing input was PBMCs. The receptors derive from a human donor in good health.

This rearrangement joins TRBV5-1 to TRBJ2-5, with 11 positions matching TRBD1. There are 14 residues in the CDR3. J gave up 7 bases and V 5 bases, and 7 bases lay outside the gene matches. Germline values: CDR1 SGHRS, CDR2 YFSETQ. The CDR3 bases are TGCGCCAGCAGTATAGGACAGGGGGCGTCGACCCAGTACTTC. This gives the protein CASSIGQGASTQYF.

The CDR3 DNA reads as TGTGCCAGCAGCACGACAGGGGGCACCGGGGAGCTGTTTTTT. It specifies CASSTTGGTGELFF. The chain has TRBV19 and TRBJ2-2; 9 bases fit TRBD1. Germline V lookup: CDR1 LNHDA, CDR2 SQIVND (reference sequence). V gave up 9 bases and J gave up 4 bases; unmatched junction bases: 6. This CDR3 comprises 14 residues.

This clone was counted a few times. The CDR3 DNA is TGTGCCAGCAGTGAAGCTAACGGGATGAACACTGAAGCTTTCTTT. Translated: CASSEANGMNTEAFF. This chain uses TRBV6-1 with TRBJ1-1; D not certain. V was shortened by 0 bases and J by 0 bases, with 8 bases between the two germline ends. The CDR3 has 15 residues. Germline V gives CDR1 MNHNS, CDR2 SASEGT.

This clone has more than one count but fewer than ten. This chain uses TRBV7-8 with TRBJ1-4; 7 nucleotides match TRBD1. This CDR3 comprises 15 residues. The V gene end was trimmed by 1 base and the J gene end by 7 bases; junction bases not matched to a gene: 6. Germline lookup yields CDR1 SGHVS and CDR2 FQNEAQ. In nucleotides, the CDR3 is TGTGCCAGCAGCTTAGTTAGGGGGCGGGGTGAAAAACTGTTTTTT. Translated: CASSLVRGRGEKLFF.

V usage is TRBV5-4 and J usage is TRBJ2-5; 10 nucleotides match TRBD2. The J segment lost 6 bases and the V segment lost 1 base, leaving 3 bases of the junction unmatched. The CDR3 contains 14 residues. Germline V gene lookup returns CDR1 SGHNT and CDR2 YYREEE (reference sequence). CDR3 loop: CASSLSGGEKTQYF. The CDR3 DNA reads as TGTGCCAGCAGCTTGAGCGGGGGGGAAAAGACCCAGTACTTC.

This chain links TRBV11-3 with TRBJ2-1; TRBD2 is a possible D gene (6 bases). The CDR3 has 14 amino acids. V shed 3 bases and J shed 5 bases, with 11 bases lying between them. Germline CDR1 is SGHNT and CDR2 is YENEEA. The CDR3 region is CASSFRAGNNEQFF. The CDR3 region has the DNA TGTGCCAGCAGCTTTCGGGCGGGGAACAATGAGCAGTTCTTC.

The gene calls are TRBV5-6 and TRBJ1-1, with TRBD1 as a possible D gene (5 bases). This CDR3 spans 16 amino acids. V was pared by 0 bases and J by 0 bases, with 12 bases between. The germline gives CDR1 SGHDT, CDR2 YYEEEE. The chain's CDR3 is CASSLVAGTLNTEAFF. In nucleotides, the CDR3 is TGTGCCAGCAGCTTGGTGGCAGGGACTTTGAACACTGAAGCTTTCTTT.

The chain couples TRBV12-5 to TRBJ1-4, with no clear D. Trimming pared 3 bases from V and 4 bases from J, leaving 6 bases between. Germline lookup yields CDR1 LGHNT and CDR2 FRNRAP. The CDR3 runs 13 residues. This CDR3 reads CASGLRDNEKLFF. The CDR3 DNA is TGTGCTAGTGGTTTACGGGATAATGAAAAACTGTTTTTT.

The rearrangement uses TRBV7-3 and TRBJ1-1; D possibly corresponds to TRBD1 (5 bases). The germline CDR1 and CDR2 sequences are SGHTA and FQGTGA. The CDR3 spans 13 residues. V dropped 2 bases and J dropped 6 bases, with 10 bases sitting between them. In DNA, the CDR3 is TGTGCCAGCAGCTTACGGGGGGACGCTGAAGCTTTCTTT. Protein sequence: CASSLRGDAEAFF.

The chain is built from TRBV7-8 and TRBJ2-2; 10 nucleotides line up with TRBD1. Germline CDR1 and CDR2: SGHVS and FQNEAQ. The V segment lost 5 bases and the J segment 5 bases; nucleotides outside the gene matches: 8. The CDR3 spans 16 residues. DNA of the CDR3: TGTGCCAGCAGCAGACGACGACAGGGGGCGACCGGGGAGCTGTTTTTT. It encodes CASSRRRQGATGELFF.

The chain combines TRBV5-1 with TRBJ2-3; TRBD2 aligns across 12 bases. Germline V gene lookup returns CDR1 SGHRS and CDR2 YFSETQ. J gave up 3 bases and V 0 bases, and 8 bases lay outside the gene matches. The CDR3 consists of 18 residues. This chain's CDR3 is CASSLGLAGGRRTDTQYF. The CDR3 bases are TGCGCCAGCAGCTTGGGGCTAGCGGGGGGGCGAAGGACAGATACGCAGTATTTT.

The gene calls are TRBV2 and TRBJ1-5, with D tentatively TRBD1 (6 bases). Germline V gene lookup returns CDR1 SNHLY and CDR2 FYNNEI. The CDR3 is 13 amino acids. Trimming stripped 7 bases from V and 7 bases from J, with 14 bases between. The CDR3 region is CASTGGPYQPQHF. The DNA of the CDR3 is TGTGCCAGCACGGGGGGGCCCTACCAGCCCCAGCATTTT.

This clone has just one count. This chain links TRBV9 with TRBJ2-5; D may be TRBD1 (6 bases). Germline loops: CDR1 SGDLS, CDR2 YYNGEE. V gave up 4 bases and J gave up 4 bases, with 11 bases separating them. CDR3 length equals 13 residues. The CDR3, as DNA: TGTGCCAGCAGCCTATCCAGGGGAGAGACCCAGTACTTC. This gives the protein CASSLSRGETQYF.

The rearrangement uses TRBV6-5 and TRBJ2-1, with D unclear. From germline, CDR1 is MNHEY and CDR2 SVGAGI. The CDR3 sequence is 16 residues long. V dropped 4 bases and J dropped 0 bases, with 13 bases sitting between them. The CDR3 is CASSSSRLTSYNEQFF. CDR3 nucleotide sequence: TGTGCCAGCAGTTCCTCCAGGCTTACCTCCTACAATGAGCAGTTCTTC.

The chain carries TRBV19 and TRBJ1-1, with 7 bases matching TRBD1. V lost 7 bases and J lost 5; bases outside the gene matches: 13. Germline V gene data show CDR1 as LNHDA and CDR2 as SQIVND (reference sequence). This CDR3 is built from 15 residues. The CDR3 DNA reads TGTGCCAGTACGCGGTCTAAGGGGGCCGCGACTGAAGCTTTCTTT. This translates into CASTRSKGAATEAFF.

This clone has only a few counts. The genes are TRBV4-2 and TRBJ1-5, with D perhaps TRBD1 (6 bases). In germline, CDR1 is LGHNA, CDR2 YNFKEQ. The V end lost 4 bases, the J end lost 0 bases, and 10 bases lay between the germline ends. This CDR3 is 15 amino acids long. This CDR3 reads CASSPQTGSNQPQHF. Here the CDR3 DNA reads TGTGCCAGCAGCCCACAGACAGGTAGCAATCAGCCCCAGCATTTT.

The chain recombines TRBV9 with TRBJ1-2, with 9 bases identical to TRBD1. V gave up 4 bases and J gave up 0 bases; unmatched junction bases: 10. The CDR3 covers 17 residues. Germline V gene data show CDR1 as SGDLS and CDR2 as YYNGEE. The CDR3 protein is CASSSGQGNLPNYGYTF. The CDR3, as DNA: TGTGCCAGCAGCTCGGGACAGGGAAATCTTCCTAACTATGGCTACACCTTC.

The J gene is TRBJ2-7, the V gene TRBV5-4; D not resolved. The CDR3 runs 11 residues. Germline CDR1 is SGHNT and CDR2 is YYREEE (reference sequence). Trimming shortened V by 2 bases and J by 5 bases, and 5 bases separated the two germline ends. CDR3 DNA sequence: TGTGCCAGCAGCTTTCTAAACGAGCAGTACTTC. This encodes CASSFLNEQYF.

This rearrangement joins TRBV7-2 to TRBJ1-5; D call uncertain. Trimming removed 1 base from V and 3 bases from J, with 10 bases in between. From germline, CDR1 is SGHTA and CDR2 FQGNSA. CDR3 length: 15 residues. The CDR3 nucleotides are TGTGCCAGCAGCTTAGAGTCGCGTTTCAATCAGCCCCAGCATTTT. Translated: CASSLESRFNQPQHF.

This clone has a handful of counts. This chain connects TRBV4-2 to TRBJ2-1; TRBD2 matches at 9 bases. The ends lost 1 base at V and 8 bases at J; junction bases unmatched: 12. CDR3 length: 17 amino acids. Germline V lookup: CDR1 LGHNA, CDR2 YNFKEQ. In nucleotides, the CDR3 is TGTGCCAGCAGCCAAGCTCAATCAGCGGGGGGAGTCGATGAGCAGTTCTTC. It is translated as CASSQAQSAGGVDEQFF.

J is TRBJ1-1 and V is TRBV2; D is possibly TRBD1 (6 bases). The CDR3 consists of 13 residues. CDR1 is SNHLY, CDR2 FYNNEI, per germline. Trimming took 5 bases from V and 5 from J, leaving 12 bases between them. Written as DNA, the CDR3 is TGTGCCAGCAGTCAGACAGGTCGGACTGAAGCTTTCTTT. Its translation: CASSQTGRTEAFF.